Here is one T cell receptor (beta chain) with its context. No antigen is known for it. The data were produced by immunoSEQ multiplex PCR, yet TCRdb's version contains in-frame clones alone and is incomplete. Of fewer than 85,000 clones listed, about four fifths are singletons. This specimen belongs to a study of OX40 agonist ivuxolimab in advanced cancers. Whole-study findings and limits: Antigen specificity was not determined for the expanded peripheral T cells. On average, CD8+ T cells had more expanded clones than CD4+. Partial responders dosed at 0.1-3.0 mg/kg displayed clonal expansion ranking among the lowest.

The source is an adult with an advanced solid tumor such as melanoma, head and neck, liver or kidney cancer. The material was CD4+ or CD8+ T cells sorted from blood, obtained in a trial of the OX40 agonist ivuxolimab.

In DNA, the CDR3 is TGTGCCAGCAGCTTTACGGAGGCGGATACGCAGTATTTT. Residues: CASSFTEADTQYF. The chain carries TRBV7-3 and TRBJ2-3; possible D gene TRBD2, 5 bases. V lost 3 bases, J lost 6 bases, and 10 bases lay in between. Germline values: CDR1 SGHTA, CDR2 FQGTGA. The CDR3 contains 13 residues. The whole variable domain, filled in from reference TRBV7-3 and TRBJ2-3, reads GAGVSQTPSNKVTEKGKYVELRCDPISGHTALYWYRQSLGQGPEFLIYFQGTGAADDSGLPNDRFFAVRPEGSVSTLKIQRTERGDSAVYLCASSFTEADTQYFGPGTRLTVL.